Listed below are T cell receptor beta chains from one sample, sequenced in a study of cytomegalovirus exposure and HLA in healthy donors. The method was immunoSEQ multiplex PCR; TCRdb's version includes in-frame clones alone and lacks a portion of them. This sample has 160,000 or so clones, with approximately 78% found just once. Material for sequencing was PBMCs. Receptors were obtained from a human donor in good health. CDR3s include the opening cysteine and the closing phenylalanine or tryptophan. Each record gives: J gene, D gene, clone size, V gene, CDR3 protein, CDR3 DNA. The D gene is left open where the match is weak. Some rows mark clone size as missing; the rest say once, few, many or name a class of expanded clone.

TRBJ2-7 | NA | few | TRBV7-6 | CASTQEGSEQYF | TGTGCCAGCACCCAGGAAGGTTCCGAGCAGTACTTC
TRBJ2-7 | NA | NA | TRBV6-1 | CASGEGHHYEQYF | TGTGCCAGCGGCGAGGGACACCACTACGAGCAGTACTTC
TRBJ1-1 | NA | once | TRBV19 | CASMFSNTEAFF | TGTGCCAGTATGTTCTCGAACACTGAAGCTTTCTTT
TRBJ2-1 | TRBD1 | NA | TRBV19 | CASSMDRGYYNEQFF | TGTGCCAGTAGTATGGACAGGGGTTACTACAATGAGCAGTTCTTC
TRBJ2-3 | NA | NA | TRBV9 | CASSVVDFLDTQYF | TGTGCCAGCAGCGTAGTTGACTTCCTGGATACGCAGTATTTT
TRBJ2-3 | TRBD2 | once | TRBV30 | CAWSTGTTTDTQYF | TGTGCCTGGAGTACCGGGACTACCACAGATACGCAGTATTTT
TRBJ1-3 | NA | few | TRBV6-1 | CASTPSRDTIYF | TGTGCCAGCACCCCTTCGAGGGACACCATATATTTT
TRBJ1-2 | NA | few | TRBV11-1 | CASSFDRANYGYTF | TGTGCCAGCAGCTTCGACAGAGCTAACTATGGCTACACCTTC
TRBJ2-7 | NA | NA | TRBV6-1 | CASSDPDRSEQYF | TGTGCCAGCAGTGACCCGGACAGATCCGAGCAGTACTTC
TRBJ1-2 | TRBD1 | once | TRBV19 | CASSPAGTGLVSNGYTF | TGTGCCAGTAGTCCCGCAGGGACAGGGTTAGTTTCCAATGGCTACACCTTC
TRBJ1-2 | NA | few | TRBV19 | CASSKRGTDYGYTF | TGTGCCAGTAGTAAAAGGGGAACAGACTATGGCTACACCTTC
TRBJ1-5 | TRBD1 | NA | TRBV19 | CASSWTGGPLAQHF | TGTGCCAGTAGTTGGACAGGGGGACCGCTGGCCCAGCATTTT
TRBJ1-2 | TRBD1 | NA | TRBV19 | CASRDRDSGYTF | TGTGCCAGTAGGGACAGGGACTCTGGCTACACCTTC
TRBJ2-5 | NA | NA | TRBV7-2 | CASSLGGRRSVETQYF | TGTGCCAGCAGCTTAGGTGGGCGACGGTCTGTGGAGACCCAGTACTTC
TRBJ2-7 | NA | few | TRBV7-2 | CASSSNRVAYEQYF | TGTGCCAGCAGCTCCAACAGGGTCGCCTACGAGCAGTACTTC
TRBJ2-1 | NA | NA | TRBV5-6 | CASSLEEQGYNEQFF | TGTGCCAGCAGCTTAGAGGAACAGGGATACAATGAGCAGTTCTTC
TRBJ2-5 | TRBD2 | NA | TRBV15 | CATSRDGTSGRSQYF | TGTGCCACCAGCAGAGATGGGACTAGCGGGAGGTCCCAGTACTTC
TRBJ2-2 | TRBD1 | NA | TRBV7-6 | CASSGGQGKTGELFF | TGTGCCAGCAGCGGCGGACAGGGGAAAACCGGGGAGCTGTTTTTT